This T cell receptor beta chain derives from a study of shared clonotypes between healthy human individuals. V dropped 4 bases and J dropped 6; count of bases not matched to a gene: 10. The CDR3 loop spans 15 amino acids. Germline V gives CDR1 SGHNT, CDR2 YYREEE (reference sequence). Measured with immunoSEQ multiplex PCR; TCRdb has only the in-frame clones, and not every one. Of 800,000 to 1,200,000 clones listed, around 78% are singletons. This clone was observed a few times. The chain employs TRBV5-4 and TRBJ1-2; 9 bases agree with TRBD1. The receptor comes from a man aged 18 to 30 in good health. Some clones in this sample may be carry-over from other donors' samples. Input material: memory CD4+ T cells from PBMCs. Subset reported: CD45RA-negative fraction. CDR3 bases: TGTGCCAGCAGCAGATCGGACAGGGGAGAACATGGCTACACCTTC. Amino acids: CASSRSDRGEHGYTF.